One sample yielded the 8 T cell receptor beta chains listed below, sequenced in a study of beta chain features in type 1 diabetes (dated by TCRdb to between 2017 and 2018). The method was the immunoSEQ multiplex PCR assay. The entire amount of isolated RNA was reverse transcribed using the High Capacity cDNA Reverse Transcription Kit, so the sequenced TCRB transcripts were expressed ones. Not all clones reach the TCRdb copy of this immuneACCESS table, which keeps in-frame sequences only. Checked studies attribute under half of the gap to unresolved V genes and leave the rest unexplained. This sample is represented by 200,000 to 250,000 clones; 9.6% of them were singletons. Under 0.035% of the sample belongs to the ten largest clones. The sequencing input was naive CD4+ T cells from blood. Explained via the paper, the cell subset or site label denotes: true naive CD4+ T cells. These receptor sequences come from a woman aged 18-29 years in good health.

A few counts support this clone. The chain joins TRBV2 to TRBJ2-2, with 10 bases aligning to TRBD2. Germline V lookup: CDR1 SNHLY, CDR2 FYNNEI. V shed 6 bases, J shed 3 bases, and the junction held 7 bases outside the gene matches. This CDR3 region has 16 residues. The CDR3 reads CASRDSGRLDTGELFF. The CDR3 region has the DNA TGTGCCAGCAGAGATAGCGGGAGGCTTGACACCGGGGAGCTGTTTTTT.

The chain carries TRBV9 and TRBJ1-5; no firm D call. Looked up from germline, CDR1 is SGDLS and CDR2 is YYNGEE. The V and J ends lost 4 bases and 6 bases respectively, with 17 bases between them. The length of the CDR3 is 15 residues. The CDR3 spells CASSPSPGISQPQHF. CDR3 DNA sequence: TGTGCCAGCAGCCCCAGCCCGGGGATAAGTCAGCCCCAGCATTTT. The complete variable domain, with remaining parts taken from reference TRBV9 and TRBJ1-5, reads DSGVTQTPKHLITATGQRVTLRCSPRSGDLSVYWYQQSLDQGLQFLIQYYNGEERAKGNILERFSAQQFPDLHSELNLSSLELGDSALYFCASSPSPGISQPQHFGDGTRLSIL.

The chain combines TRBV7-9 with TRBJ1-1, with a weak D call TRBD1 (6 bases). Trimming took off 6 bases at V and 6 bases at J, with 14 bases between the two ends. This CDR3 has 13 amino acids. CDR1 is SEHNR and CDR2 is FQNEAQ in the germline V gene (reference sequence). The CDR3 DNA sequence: TGTGCCAGCAGGCACAGGGCGGCCCCTGAAGCTTTCTTT. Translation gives CASRHRAAPEAFF.

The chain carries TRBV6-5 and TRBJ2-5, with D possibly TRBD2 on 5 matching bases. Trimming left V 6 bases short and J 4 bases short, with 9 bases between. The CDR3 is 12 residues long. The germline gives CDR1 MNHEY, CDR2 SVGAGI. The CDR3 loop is CASRGRAETQYF. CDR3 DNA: TGTGCCAGCAGAGGGCGGGCAGAGACCCAGTACTTC.

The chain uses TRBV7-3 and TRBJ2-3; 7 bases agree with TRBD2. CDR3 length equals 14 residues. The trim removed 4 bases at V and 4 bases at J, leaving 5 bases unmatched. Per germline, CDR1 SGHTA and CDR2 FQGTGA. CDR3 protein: CASSSLAAPDTQYF. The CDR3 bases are TGTGCCAGCAGCTCCCTAGCGGCCCCAGATACGCAGTATTTT.

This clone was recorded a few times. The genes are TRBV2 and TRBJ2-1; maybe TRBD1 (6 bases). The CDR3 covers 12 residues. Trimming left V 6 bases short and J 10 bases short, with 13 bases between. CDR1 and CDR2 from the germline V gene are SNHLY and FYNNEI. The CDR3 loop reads CASRPGDIEQFF. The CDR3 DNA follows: TGTGCCAGCAGGCCCGGGGACATCGAGCAGTTCTTC.

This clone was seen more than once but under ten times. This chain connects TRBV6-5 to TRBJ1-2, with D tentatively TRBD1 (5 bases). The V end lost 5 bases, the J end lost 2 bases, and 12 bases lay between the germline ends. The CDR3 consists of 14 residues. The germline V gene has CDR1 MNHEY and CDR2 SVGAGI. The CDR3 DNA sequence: TGTGCCAGCAGTCGAAACAGGCTGAACTATGGCTACACCTTC. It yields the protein CASSRNRLNYGYTF.

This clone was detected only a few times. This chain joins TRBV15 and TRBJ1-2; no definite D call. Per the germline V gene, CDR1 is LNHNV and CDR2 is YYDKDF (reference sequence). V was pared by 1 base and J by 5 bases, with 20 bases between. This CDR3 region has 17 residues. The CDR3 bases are TGTGCCACCAGCAGAGTTTCCCATTCTCTCGGGAGTTATGGCTACACCTTC. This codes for CATSRVSHSLGSYGYTF.